Described below is a single T cell receptor beta chain sequence and its context. This clone turned up a few times. Its antigen is currently not known. No quality values exist for individual bases; no much larger clone is one base distant. The CDR3, cysteine through phenylalanine, is 16 amino acids long. Only the CDR3 region is kept as DNA, spanning 48 bases read in frame from base 1. Sequences LGHNT (CDR1) and FRNRAP (CDR2) are obtained from the germline V gene. A distance of 18 bases separates the germline ends of V and J, which lose 4 bases and 5 bases respectively. The library came from the immunoSEQ multiplex PCR assay. For the multiplex PCR, a mixture combining 60 forward primers for TCR Vbeta segments and 13 reverse primers for TCR Jbeta segments was used. Amplification of the CDR3 region of rearranged TCR beta genes was performed with a multiplex PCR assay on genomic DNA. On the Illumina HiSeq System, the amplified TCR beta libraries were sequenced as 87-base-pair reads. In the original analysis: In a later analysis, tens of millions of unique TCR beta chains were counted across the roughly 700 repertoires, and around 10 million of these chains were shared by at least two donors. Raw reads were error-corrected and collapsed into unique sequences by a nearest-neighbor algorithm in which closely related sequences were merged to remove PCR and sequencing errors. To assign V, D and J gene segments, CDR3 sequences were aligned to IMGT reference sequences. Each retained sequence needed at least a six-nucleotide match to both a V gene segment and a J gene segment. Rearrangements were classified as productive when the CDR3 lacked stop codons and remained in frame with V and J, and all other rearrangements were classified as non-productive. Following IMGT convention, CDR3 was defined as the stretch from the second conserved V-encoded cysteine up to the conserved J-encoded phenylalanine. In an earlier analysis of roughly 580 of the donors, sequences lacking an unambiguous match to a single V gene segment were excluded. An earlier analysis of a few hundred of the donors called V segments functional above 56.7% productive rearrangements and segregating when the between-donor standard deviation exceeded 5%. A statistical classification framework was developed to diagnose cytomegalovirus status using the catalog of TCR beta chain sequences. V and J gene assignment, in a later analysis, came from comparing TCR nucleotide sequences with IMGT/GENE-DB human TR gene sequences. A later analysis assigned CDR3 sequences and most-parsimonious VDJ recombination scenarios with the TCRdist pipeline. In a later analysis, each TCR beta chain was defined by its CDR3 amino acid sequence together with its V-gene family, and reads lacking a unique V-gene family were excluded. To address suspected cross-contamination and a sequencing artifact, a later analysis removed approximately 590 highly shared, low-generation-probability nucleotide sequences. A later analysis calculated a clonal expansion index for each public chain from normalized within-repertoire ranks of inferred template counts. A later analysis computed generation probabilities with a VDJ recombination model fitted to out-of-frame rearrangements, and checked the results against IGoR. A later analysis scored TCR-TCR, TCR-HLA and TCR-CMV co-occurrence with hypergeometric tests, applying a repertoire-size bias correction to TCR pairs. False discovery rates were estimated in a later analysis by permuting HLA or CMV assignments 20 times. In a later analysis, co-occurring TCRs were grouped using DBSCAN, and TCRdist sequence similarity was added for clustering within HLA-allele-positive subsets. Repertoires with fewer than 30,000 or more than 120,000 public chains were left out of co-occurrence clustering, as were five repertoires with anomalous nucleotide sharing. Drawn from immuneACCESS, this table holds only the in-frame rearrangements with V and J called that TCRdb kept. Clones are partly lost; checked studies trace under half to an unresolved V gene and leave the rest unexplained. V, J and clone size are those of that table, while D and trimming were read from the DNA. In this sample the table shows 280,000 or so clones, around 90% of which occur a single time. The top ten constitute approximately 2% of the sample.

This record belongs to a study of cytomegalovirus exposure and HLA in healthy donors (dated by TCRdb to the late 2010s). With regard to the full study: In an earlier analysis of around 540 of the donors, about 260 Gb of sequence data and about 110 million unique TCR beta sequences from roughly 200 million T cells were reported. Class I and class II HLA loci were covered by the typing at four-digit resolution. All discovery cohort repertoires had been generated using a single sequencing platform. The number of donors typed differed by locus, with about 620-630 for A, B, C, DRB1 and DQB1, roughly 520 for DQA1, 606 for DPA1, and some 470 for DPB1. Along with the approximately 700-subject first cohort, a separate validation cohort of 120 different subjects was used. The T cell repertoires of some 670 subjects were profiled by immunosequencing and related to cytomegalovirus serostatus. Donor age, sex, ethnicity and CMV serostatus were collected together with the repertoire data. About 300 gigabases of sequencing data and approximately 80 million unique TCR sequences were included in an early release covering around 650 HLA-typed donors. A later analysis re-analyzed previously published TCR beta repertoires from 550 to 700 donors and added high-resolution HLA genotyping to study TCR occurrence patterns. A later genetic analysis used genome-wide SNP genotypes for about three fifths of the 666 donors, treating that subset as a discovery cohort. Rather than drawing on any new phenotypic data, the later analysis identified candidate immune exposures from TCR beta sequences and the way those sequences occurred across donors. The study aimed to test whether signatures of past pathogen exposure could be identified by cataloging public T cell receptors. In an earlier analysis of 500 to 650 of the donors, high-throughput TCR beta sequencing was used to judge whether each TCR beta V gene segment behaved as functional or pseudogenic. High-throughput TCR immunosequencing, statistical association of individual TCRs with disease status, and machine learning were combined to predict cytomegalovirus infection status. Across about 380 genotyped donors of the cohort, an average of approximately 220,000 unique TCR beta nucleotide sequences per donor were sequenced, and roughly 17% of those sequences were non-productive. Roughly 5 DR-DQ haplotypes were handled as single units for association and clustering, since linkage in the cohort was strong. Among the roughly 370 genotyped donors, around 81% belonged to the genetic ancestry cluster associated with self-reported Caucasian donors.

The cohort comprised 666 healthy bone marrow donors. At the time of sampling, every cohort member was nominally healthy, though immune exposures that went unrecorded were likely present. The donor was CMV seronegative and belonged to the group of 350 to 400 seronegative cohort members. Each donor provided a peripheral blood sample, and peripheral blood mononuclear cells were used for TCR beta sequencing. Genomic DNA extraction from the blood cell samples was performed with the Qiagen DNeasy Blood Extraction Kit. Paper-wide results and their limitations: Because HLA typing was missing for some donors at each locus, association tests included only the typed subset. A further reported finding was that TCR beta sequences accurately predicted the HLA-A and HLA-B alleles for most subjects in the first cohort. Over 15 rarely observed V segments, including chromosome 9 orphons, were excluded from the earlier analysis of some 590 of the donors because counts were too low. The presence/absence analyses assumed that sequencing depth was roughly uniform across donors, and that assumption may not be true. Correlated functional status among segregating V segments might be attributable to linkage disequilibrium, but an unknown experimental factor could not be ruled out. Because the 87-base-pair reads could not distinguish some IMGT-functional V segments, including TRBV6-2 and TRBV6-3, those segments were excluded. Most TCR sequences were observed very rarely across donors, whereas some public TCRs were present in many individuals. A later analysis reported that several top co-occurrence clusters appeared linked to parvovirus B19, influenza, CMV and Epstein-Barr virus. The only immune exposure information available for the cohort was CMV serostatus. A group of highly shared sequence variants was considered likely to be a technical artifact of the sequencing pipeline. According to a later analysis, TCR association rates differed among HLA loci, with DRB1 alleles showing the most associated TCRs and HLA-C alleles showing the fewest. In an earlier analysis of about 600 of the donors, most TCR beta V segments appeared in productive rearrangements about 87% or about 30% of the time, broadly matching IMGT annotations. Assigning TCR associations to individual alleles was difficult when HLA alleles, especially DR and DQ, strongly co-occurred. According to a later analysis, most CMV-associated TCR beta chains appeared to be HLA-restricted, and the HLA associations seemed to be driven largely by CMV exposure. In a later analysis, HLA-associated TCR beta chains were found to be more clonally expanded and to have lower generation probabilities than equally common non-associated chains. In vitro tests confirmed that a few of the cytomegalovirus-associated TCR beta chains recognize cytomegalovirus antigens. A later analysis associated roughly 17,000 TCR beta sequences with specific HLA alleles at a false discovery rate of 0.05. V-gene and J-gene trimming of TCR beta chains was associated with a missense DCLRE1C variant in a later genetic analysis, and the association was replicated in an independent cohort. A later genetic analysis reported fewer N-insertions in productive TCRs among donors in an Asian-associated ancestry cluster than the roughly 700-donor mean. A total of about 180 TCR beta chains were listed by the study as associated with cytomegalovirus. Only TCR beta chains were sequenced in this cohort, and the absence of alpha or paired-chain data limited detectable features. In both the original and validation cohorts, the classifier was reported to diagnose cytomegalovirus status with high specificity and sensitivity. It was suggested by the authors that the approach could potentially be generalized to other disease states and immunological phenotypes.

The TCR sequence derives from a woman aged 18-30 years in good health and CMV-seronegative. The material sequenced was PBMCs. The rearrangement joined TRBV12-5 to TRBJ1-5; possibly the D gene is TRBD1, per 6 matching bases. DNA sequence: TGTGCTAGTGGTTACGGCCAGGGGCTAAGGCATCAGCCCCAGCATTTT. Its coded protein is CASGYGQGLRHQPQHF.